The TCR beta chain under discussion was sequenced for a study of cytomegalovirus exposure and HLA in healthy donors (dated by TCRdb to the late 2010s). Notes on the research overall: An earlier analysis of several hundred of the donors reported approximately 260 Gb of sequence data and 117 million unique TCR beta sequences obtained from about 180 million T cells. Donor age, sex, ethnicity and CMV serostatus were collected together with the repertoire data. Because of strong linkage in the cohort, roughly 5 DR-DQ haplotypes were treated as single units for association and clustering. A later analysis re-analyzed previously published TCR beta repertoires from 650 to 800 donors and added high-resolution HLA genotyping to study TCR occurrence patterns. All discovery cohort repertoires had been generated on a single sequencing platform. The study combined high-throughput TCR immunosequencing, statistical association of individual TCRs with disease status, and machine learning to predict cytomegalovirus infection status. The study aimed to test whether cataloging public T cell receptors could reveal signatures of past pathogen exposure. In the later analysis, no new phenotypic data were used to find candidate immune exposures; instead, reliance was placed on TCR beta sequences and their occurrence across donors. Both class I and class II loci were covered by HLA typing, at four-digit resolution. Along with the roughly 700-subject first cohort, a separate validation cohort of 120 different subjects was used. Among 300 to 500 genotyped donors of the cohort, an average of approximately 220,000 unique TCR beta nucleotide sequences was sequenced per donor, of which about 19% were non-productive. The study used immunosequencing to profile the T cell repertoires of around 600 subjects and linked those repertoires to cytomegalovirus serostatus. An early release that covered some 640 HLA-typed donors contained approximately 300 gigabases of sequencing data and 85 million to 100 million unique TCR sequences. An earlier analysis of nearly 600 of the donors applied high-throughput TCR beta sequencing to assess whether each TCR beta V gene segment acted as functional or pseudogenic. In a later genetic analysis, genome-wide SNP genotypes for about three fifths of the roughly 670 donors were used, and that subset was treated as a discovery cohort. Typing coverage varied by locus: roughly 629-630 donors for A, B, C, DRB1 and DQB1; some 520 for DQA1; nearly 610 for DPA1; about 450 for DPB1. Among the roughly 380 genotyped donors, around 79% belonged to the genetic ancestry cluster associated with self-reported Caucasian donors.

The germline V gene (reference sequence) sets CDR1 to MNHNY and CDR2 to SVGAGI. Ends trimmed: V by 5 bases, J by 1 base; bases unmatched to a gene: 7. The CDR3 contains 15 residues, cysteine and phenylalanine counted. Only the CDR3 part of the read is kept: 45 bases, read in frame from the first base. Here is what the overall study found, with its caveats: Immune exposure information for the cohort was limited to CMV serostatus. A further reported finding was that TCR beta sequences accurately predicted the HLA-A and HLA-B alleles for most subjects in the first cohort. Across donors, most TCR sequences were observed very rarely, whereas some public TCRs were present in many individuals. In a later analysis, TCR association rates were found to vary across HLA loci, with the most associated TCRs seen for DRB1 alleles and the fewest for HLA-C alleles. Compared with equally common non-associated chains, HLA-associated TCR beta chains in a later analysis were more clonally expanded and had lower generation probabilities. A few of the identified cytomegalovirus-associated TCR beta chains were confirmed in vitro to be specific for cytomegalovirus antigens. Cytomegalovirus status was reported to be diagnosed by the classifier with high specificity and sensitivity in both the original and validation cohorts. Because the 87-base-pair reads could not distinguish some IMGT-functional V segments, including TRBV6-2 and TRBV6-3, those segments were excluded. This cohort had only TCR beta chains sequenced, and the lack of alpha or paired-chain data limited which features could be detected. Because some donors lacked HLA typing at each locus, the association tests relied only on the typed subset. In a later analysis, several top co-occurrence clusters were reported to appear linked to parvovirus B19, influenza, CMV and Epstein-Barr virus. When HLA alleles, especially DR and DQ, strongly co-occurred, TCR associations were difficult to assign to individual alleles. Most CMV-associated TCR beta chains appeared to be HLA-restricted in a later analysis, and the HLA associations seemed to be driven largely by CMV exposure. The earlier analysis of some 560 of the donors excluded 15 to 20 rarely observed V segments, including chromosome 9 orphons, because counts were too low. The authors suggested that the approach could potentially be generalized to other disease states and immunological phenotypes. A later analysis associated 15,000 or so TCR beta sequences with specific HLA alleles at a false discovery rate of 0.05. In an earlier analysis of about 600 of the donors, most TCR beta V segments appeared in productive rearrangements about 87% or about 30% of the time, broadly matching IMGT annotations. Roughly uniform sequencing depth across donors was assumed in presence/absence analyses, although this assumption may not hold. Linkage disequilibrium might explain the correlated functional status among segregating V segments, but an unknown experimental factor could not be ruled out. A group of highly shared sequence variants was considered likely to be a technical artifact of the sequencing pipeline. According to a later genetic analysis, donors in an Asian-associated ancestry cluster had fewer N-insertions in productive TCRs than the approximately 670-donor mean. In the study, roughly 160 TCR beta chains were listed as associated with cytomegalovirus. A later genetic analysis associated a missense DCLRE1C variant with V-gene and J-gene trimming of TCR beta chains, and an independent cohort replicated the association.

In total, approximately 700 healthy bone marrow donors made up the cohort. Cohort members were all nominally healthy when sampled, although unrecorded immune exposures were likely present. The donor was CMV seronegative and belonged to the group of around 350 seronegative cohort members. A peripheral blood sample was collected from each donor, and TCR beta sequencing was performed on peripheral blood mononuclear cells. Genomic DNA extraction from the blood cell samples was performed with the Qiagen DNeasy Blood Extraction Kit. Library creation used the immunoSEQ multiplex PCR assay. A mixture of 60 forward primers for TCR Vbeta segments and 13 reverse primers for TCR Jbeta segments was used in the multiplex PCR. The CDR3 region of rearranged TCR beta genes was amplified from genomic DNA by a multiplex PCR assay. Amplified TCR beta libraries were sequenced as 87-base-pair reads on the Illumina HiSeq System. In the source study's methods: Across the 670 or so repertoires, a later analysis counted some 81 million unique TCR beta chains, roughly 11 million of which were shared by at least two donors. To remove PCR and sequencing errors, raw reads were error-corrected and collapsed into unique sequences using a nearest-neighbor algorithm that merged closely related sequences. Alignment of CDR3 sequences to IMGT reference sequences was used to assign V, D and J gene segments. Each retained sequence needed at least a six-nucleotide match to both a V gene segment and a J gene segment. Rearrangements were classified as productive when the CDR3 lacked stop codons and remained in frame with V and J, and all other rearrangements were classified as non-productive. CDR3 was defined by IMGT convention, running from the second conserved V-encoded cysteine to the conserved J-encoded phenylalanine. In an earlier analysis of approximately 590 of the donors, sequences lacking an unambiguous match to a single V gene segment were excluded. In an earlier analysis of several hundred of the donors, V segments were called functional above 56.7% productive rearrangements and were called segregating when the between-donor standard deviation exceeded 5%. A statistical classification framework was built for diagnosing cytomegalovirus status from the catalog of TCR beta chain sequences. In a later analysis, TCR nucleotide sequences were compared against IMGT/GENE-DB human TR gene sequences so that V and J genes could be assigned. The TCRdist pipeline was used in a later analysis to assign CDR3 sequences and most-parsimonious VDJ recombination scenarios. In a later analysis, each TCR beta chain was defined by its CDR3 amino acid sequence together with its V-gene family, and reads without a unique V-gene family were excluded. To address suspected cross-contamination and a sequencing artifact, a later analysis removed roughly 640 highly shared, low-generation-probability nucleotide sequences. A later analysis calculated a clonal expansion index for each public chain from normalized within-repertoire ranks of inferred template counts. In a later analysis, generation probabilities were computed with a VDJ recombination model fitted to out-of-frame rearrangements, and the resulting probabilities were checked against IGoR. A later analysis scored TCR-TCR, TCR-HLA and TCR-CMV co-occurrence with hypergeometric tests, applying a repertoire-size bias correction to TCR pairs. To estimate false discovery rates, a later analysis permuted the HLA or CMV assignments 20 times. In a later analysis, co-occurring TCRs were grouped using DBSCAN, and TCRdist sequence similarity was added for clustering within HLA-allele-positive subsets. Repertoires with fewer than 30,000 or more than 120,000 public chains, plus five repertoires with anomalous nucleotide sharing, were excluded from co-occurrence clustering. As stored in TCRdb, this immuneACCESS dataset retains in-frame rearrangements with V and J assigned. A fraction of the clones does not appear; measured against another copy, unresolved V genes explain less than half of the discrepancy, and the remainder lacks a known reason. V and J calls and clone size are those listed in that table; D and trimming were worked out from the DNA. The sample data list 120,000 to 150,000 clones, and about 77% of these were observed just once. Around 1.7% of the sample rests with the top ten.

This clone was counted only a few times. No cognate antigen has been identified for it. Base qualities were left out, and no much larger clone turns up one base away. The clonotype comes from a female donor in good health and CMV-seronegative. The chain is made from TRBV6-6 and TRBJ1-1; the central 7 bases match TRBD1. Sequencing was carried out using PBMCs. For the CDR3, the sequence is CASSQHRGRNTEAFF. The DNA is TGTGCCAGCAGTCAACACAGGGGCCGGAACACTGAAGCTTTCTTT.